Included here is one T cell receptor beta chain sequence, with context. In the original processing: The assay estimated nucleated cells by amplifying reference gene primers. Data came from immunoSEQ multiplex PCR; TCRdb stores just in-frame clones and leaves some out. That table furnishes V, J and clone size, whereas the DNA furnished D and trimming. This table holds about 170,000 clones, 87% found once. Trimming pared 0 bases from V and 1 base from J, leaving 11 bases between. Per the germline V gene, CDR1 is LGHNA and CDR2 is YNFKEQ. CDR3 length equals 16 residues. The data stem from a study of blood T cell repertoires in COVID-19. Turning to the study itself: Acute and convalescent COVID-19 specimens originated in the United States, Italy and Spain. In each case, the material was cDNA or gDNA derived from T cells, B-cell-depleted T cells, or PBMCs.

The clonotype originates from a young man with active or convalescent COVID-19. The chain uses TRBV4-2 and TRBJ2-3, with D tentatively TRBD2 (7 bases). The sample consisted of peripheral blood. DNA for the CDR3: TGTGCCAGCAGCCAAGAGGAGGGGGGGGGCACAGATACGCAGTATTTT. Translation: CASSQEEGGGTDTQYF.